The next 20 T cell receptor beta chains were all read from a single sample in a study of neurological immune-mediated disorders. TCRdb called the 5' RACE reads again in MiXCR, with one record for every CDR3 protein. The sample holds tens of thousands of distinct CDR3 sequences, 4.5% seen once. Sequenced: PBMCs. These receptors all stem from a man aged 25 to 45 with multiple sclerosis.

There are many counts of this clonotype. The rearrangement links TRBV14 to TRBJ1-2; possibly TRBD1 for D (5 bases). In germline, CDR1 is SGHDN, CDR2 FVKESK. This CDR3 spans 15 amino acids. V shed 1 base and J shed 8 bases, with 17 bases lying between them. The CDR3 DNA follows: TGTGCCAGCAGCCAAGCGTTTGGCAGGGTTGGCGGCTACACCTTC. This gives the protein CASSQAFGRVGGYTF.

This clonotype was recorded many times. The V and J genes are TRBV6-5 and TRBJ1-4; 8 bases map to TRBD1. Trimming took 7 bases from V and 7 from J; bases not matched to a gene: 5. The CDR3 spans 13 residues. Germline loops: CDR1 MNHEY, CDR2 SVGAGI. DNA for the CDR3: TGTGCCAGCACAGGACAGGGAAGTGAAAAACTGTTTTTT. Translation gives CASTGQGSEKLFF.

This clonotype was seen ten or more times. This chain connects TRBV5-4 to TRBJ2-1; tentatively, D is TRBD2 (6 bases). V was cut by 2 bases and J by 9 bases, with 12 bases left in between. Germline V lookup: CDR1 SGHNT, CDR2 YYREEE (reference sequence). This CDR3 comprises 13 residues. The chain's CDR3 is CASSFGYGGEQFF. The CDR3 nucleotides read TGTGCCAGCAGCTTTGGATACGGGGGTGAGCAGTTCTTC.

This clonotype was picked up many times. The chain links TRBV5-6 to TRBJ2-2, with unresolved D. The length of the CDR3 is 17 residues. In germline, CDR1 is SGHDT, CDR2 YYEEEE. V was trimmed by 3 bases and J by 1 base, leaving 16 bases between them. The chain's CDR3 is CASSSVREAWNTGELFF. The CDR3 DNA sequence: TGTGCCAGCAGCTCCGTTAGGGAAGCCTGGAACACCGGGGAGCTGTTTTTT.

In this sample, this clonotype turned up a few times. The CDR3 protein is CASSLVFGSLNTEAFF. CDR3 bases: TGCGCCAGCAGCTTGGTATTTGGGTCCCTGAACACTGAAGCTTTCTTT. V usage is TRBV5-1 and J usage is TRBJ1-1, with D unresolved. The CDR3 covers 16 residues. V was trimmed by 0 bases and J by 0 bases, leaving 12 bases between them. Germline V CDR1 and CDR2: SGHRS, YFSETQ.

Written as DNA, the CDR3 is TGCAGCGTTTCTAACGGCCAGAATTATCAGCCCCAGCATTTT. Its protein is CSVSNGQNYQPQHF. The chain uses TRBV29-1 and TRBJ1-5; D is ambiguous. The CDR3 spans 14 residues. CDR1 and CDR2 (germline): SQVTM, ANQGSEA. V was cut by 5 bases and J by 5 bases, with 16 bases left in between.

This clonotype was counted only a few times. J is TRBJ2-3 and V is TRBV20-1, with 11 bases matching TRBD2. V was clipped by 0 bases and J by 0 bases; unmatched bases: 11. CDR1 and CDR2 (germline): DFQATT, SNEGSKA (reference sequence). The CDR3 consists of 19 residues. DNA for the CDR3: TGCAGTGCTAGAGATTTCCGGCTAGCGGGGGGCCCTAGCACAGATACGCAGTATTTT. It is translated as CSARDFRLAGGPSTDTQYF.

This clonotype occurred many times. V is TRBV6-1 and J is TRBJ2-2; D is possibly TRBD1 or TRBD2 (6 bases each). The CDR3 has 12 amino acids. The germline V gene encodes CDR1 MNHNS and CDR2 SASEGT. Trimming took off 6 bases at V and 5 bases at J, with 7 bases between the two ends. The CDR3 DNA reads as TGTGCCAGCAGAGGGGGGACCGGGGAGCTGTTTTTT. This encodes CASRGGTGELFF.

This clonotype was observed at least ten times. The genes are TRBV5-1 and TRBJ2-1; no reliable D call. The germline gives CDR1 SGHRS, CDR2 YFSETQ. Trimming took off 1 base at V and 8 bases at J, with 10 bases between the two ends. The CDR3 is 13 amino acids. The CDR3 here is CASSLRRGDEQFF. The CDR3, as DNA: TGCGCCAGCAGCTTGAGGCGAGGCGATGAGCAGTTCTTC.

The sample holds a few counts of this clonotype. J is TRBJ2-3 and V is TRBV11-2; maybe TRBD2 (6 bases). Germline CDR1 is SGHAT and CDR2 is FQNNGV. With 1 base removed from V and 0 bases from J, the gap between germline ends came to 14 bases. This CDR3 region has 17 residues. The CDR3 DNA follows: TGTGCCAGCAGCTTAGTCATCTGGGGGGTTAGCACAGATACGCAGTATTTT. It specifies CASSLVIWGVSTDTQYF.

This clonotype was recorded at least ten times. The chain joins TRBV9 to TRBJ2-1, with unresolved D. CDR1 is SGDLS and CDR2 is YYNGEE in the germline V gene. The CDR3 has 12 residues. V lost 5 bases to trimming and J lost 7 bases, with 10 bases between them. This CDR3 is CASRANTNEQFF. In DNA form, the CDR3 reads TGTGCCAGCAGGGCAAACACGAATGAGCAGTTCTTC.

This clonotype has ten or more counts. The chain uses TRBV6-6 and TRBJ2-7, with D uncertain. Germline V CDR1 and CDR2: MNHNY, SVGAGI (reference sequence). V was shortened by 6 bases and J by 6 bases, with 18 bases between the two germline ends. CDR3 length equals 14 residues. CDR3 region: CASSPGPASGEQYF. The CDR3 nucleotides are TGTGCCAGCAGCCCTGGTCCCGCTTCGGGCGAGCAGTACTTC.

This clonotype was picked up many times. The chain couples TRBV7-6 to TRBJ2-7; 7 bases map to TRBD1. J was trimmed by 1 base and V by 5 bases; bases with no gene match: 5. The CDR3 runs 14 residues. Per germline, CDR1 SGHVS and CDR2 FNYEAQ. CDR3 bases: TGTGCCAGCAGCCTGACAGGGTATTCCTACGAGCAGTACGTC. The encoded protein is CASSLTGYSYEQYV.

This clonotype was picked up many times. V and J are TRBV10-2 and TRBJ2-2; 11 nucleotides line up with TRBD1. The V gene's germline CDR1 is WSHSY and CDR2 SAAADI. The J segment lost 3 bases and the V segment lost 8 bases, leaving 8 bases of the junction unmatched. The CDR3 is made up of 16 amino acids. The CDR3 DNA sequence: TGCGCCAGCGGGAGAGTGGGACAGGGGGACACCGGGGAGCTGTTTTTT. It translates to CASGRVGQGDTGELFF.

This clonotype was picked up many times. The CDR3 nucleotides read TGCGCCAGCAGCCAAGATACTACAGGGGGCTTGACGACTTTCTTT. As protein: CASSQDTTGGLTTFF. This sequence joins TRBV4-1 and TRBJ1-1, with 9 bases aligning to TRBD1. Trimming at V came to 0 bases and at J to 12 bases, leaving 11 bases not matched to a gene. This CDR3 comprises 15 residues. Germline V CDR1 and CDR2: MGHRA, YSYEKL.

As to this clonotype: A much larger clone differs by one base, so this may be a read error. The chain couples TRBV15 to TRBJ2-3; D may correspond to TRBD1 or TRBD2 (6 bases each). V shed 10 bases and J shed 6 bases, with 20 bases lying between them. Germline V lookup: CDR1 LNHNV, CDR2 YYDKDF (reference sequence). This CDR3 spans 14 amino acids. The CDR3, as DNA: TGTGCCATGGCCACTTCAGGGGCGGGGGATACGCAGTATTTT. Protein: CAMATSGAGDTQYF. The whole variable domain, remainder taken from reference TRBV15 and TRBJ2-3, is DAMVIQNPRYQVTQFGKPVTLSCSQTLNHNVMYWYQQKSSQAPKLLFHYYDKDFNNEADTPDNFQSRRPNTSFCFLDIRSPGLGDTAMYLCAMATSGAGDTQYFGPGTRLTVL.

This clonotype was counted at least ten times. The chain joins TRBV6-5 to TRBJ2-7, with TRBD2 as a possible D gene (6 bases). The CDR3 sequence is 15 residues long. Trimming shortened V by 0 bases and J by 2 bases, and 11 bases separated the two germline ends. Germline assignment: CDR1 MNHEY and CDR2 SVGAGI. The CDR3 is CASSYSMGGAYEQYF. The DNA of the CDR3 is TGTGCCAGCAGTTACTCCATGGGAGGAGCCTACGAGCAGTACTTC.

The table lists this clonotype with many counts. This chain links TRBV7-2 with TRBJ2-5; D remains unclear. V was cut by 3 bases and J by 5 bases, with 10 bases left in between. The germline CDR1 and CDR2 sequences are SGHTA and FQGNSA. The CDR3 consists of 13 residues. This chain's CDR3 is CASSFGIGETQYF. The CDR3 nucleotides read TGTGCCAGCAGCTTTGGAATAGGGGAGACCCAGTACTTC.

There are many counts of this clonotype. This chain connects TRBV5-5 to TRBJ2-7; TRBD1 matches 7 bases. From germline, CDR1 is SGHKS and CDR2 YYEKEE (reference sequence). This CDR3 comprises 15 residues. V lost 0 bases to trimming and J lost 6 bases; unmatched junction nucleotides: 9. Written as DNA, the CDR3 is TGTGCCAGCAGCTTGGAGGGGGCGGGCAACGTCGAGCAGTACTTC. Protein: CASSLEGAGNVEQYF.

This clonotype was seen repeatedly, ten times or more. The J gene is TRBJ2-1, the V gene TRBV5-1; 7 bases match TRBD2. Germline CDR1 is SGHRS and CDR2 is YFSETQ. The J segment lost 12 bases and the V segment lost 0 bases, leaving 15 bases of the junction unmatched. This CDR3 has 16 residues. CDR3 in amino acids: CASSLGPAGIALGQFF. The CDR3 nucleotides are TGCGCCAGCAGCTTGGGTCCAGCGGGGATTGCTTTGGGGCAGTTCTTC.